This T cell receptor beta chain was identified during a study of blood T cell repertoires in COVID-19. Looking at the study overall: COVID-19 samples collected from the United States, Italy and Spain covered acute and convalescent phases. PBMCs, B-cell-depleted T cells, or T cells provided the cDNA or gDNA that made up the material.

Regarding this clone: Other DNA variants within this sample encode the same CDR3.

CDR1 is SEHNR, CDR2 FQNEAQ, per germline (reference sequence). The CDR3 consists of 14 residues. V gave up 5 bases and J gave up 1 base; unmatched junction bases: 2. As originally analysed: Amplification with reference gene primers provided the estimates of nucleated cell counts. Produced via immunoSEQ multiplex PCR; TCRdb's table is partial and in-frame only. That table furnishes V, J and clone size, whereas the DNA furnished D and trimming. This table holds 150,000 or so clones, roughly 89% found once. The gene calls are TRBV7-9 and TRBJ1-5, with 7 positions matching TRBD1. The sample was peripheral blood. This sequence was found in a woman between 45 and 60 years old with acute or convalescent COVID-19. The CDR3 protein is CASSLGQSNQPQHF. In DNA form, the CDR3 reads TGTGCCAGCAGCCTGGGACAGAGCAATCAGCCCCAGCATTTT. The variable domain in full, completed from reference TRBV7-9 and TRBJ1-5, reads DTGVSQNPRHKITKRGQNVTFRCDPISEHNRLYWYRQTLGQGPEFLTYFQNEAQLEKSRLLSDRFSAERPKGSFSTLEIQRTEQGDSAMYLCASSLGQSNQPQHFGDGTRLSIL.